Listed here are 24 T cell receptor beta chains from one sample, sequenced in a study of vaccination and CD4 T cells after COVID-19. The sample's treatment: approximately 11-day PBMC culture with coronavirus spike peptide pools or control peptides (ViraFEST assay). Scientists ran DNA taken from cultured CD4+ T cells through the Oncomine TCR Beta short-read assay for sequencing. TCRdb processed the PCR reads anew with MiXCR; each CDR3 protein has one entry. The table lists 15,000 to 25,000 distinct CDR3 sequences, roughly 50% of them singletons. What these receptors recognize is not known. The sequencing here drew on CD4+ T cells from blood, cultured in vitro, taken after SARS-CoV-2 vaccination. The receptors derive from a human donor who had recovered from COVID-19.

The chain has TRBV20-1 and TRBJ2-3; 9 nucleotides agree with TRBD2. The CDR3 runs to 14 residues. The trim removed 5 bases at V and 4 bases at J, leaving 7 bases unmatched. Germline V gene sequence: CDR1 DFQATT, CDR2 SNEGSKA (reference sequence). The CDR3 loop reads CSADRREGADTQYF. DNA of the CDR3: TGCAGTGCTGATCGGCGGGAGGGCGCAGATACGCAGTATTTT.

The V and J genes are TRBV20-1 and TRBJ1-2; D is ambiguous. Per the germline V gene, CDR1 is DFQATT and CDR2 is SNEGSKA (reference sequence). The CDR3 contains 12 residues. V was clipped by 5 bases and J by 1 base, with 8 bases between them. The CDR3 spells CSAETDNYGYTF. The CDR3 nucleotides read TGCAGTGCTGAGACTGATAACTATGGCTACACCTTC.

V usage is TRBV7-9 and J usage is TRBJ2-3, with TRBD2 matching 9 bases. Germline CDR1 reads SEHNR; CDR2 reads FQNEAQ (reference sequence). The CDR3 loop spans 14 amino acids. V lost 6 bases to trimming and J lost 3 bases; unmatched junction nucleotides: 4. CDR3: CASSPSGETDTQYF. In DNA, the CDR3 is TGTGCCAGCAGTCCTAGCGGGGAGACAGATACGCAGTATTTT.

The genes are TRBV12-3 or TRBV12-4 and TRBJ2-7; D gene unclear. The CDR3 is 13 residues long. Trimming took off 6 bases at V and 8 bases at J, with 17 bases between the two ends. The CDR3 nucleotides read TGTGCCAGCAGCCCGAACTCTTCTGGGCAGCAGTACTTC. Its translation is CASSPNSSGQQYF.

The CDR3 region has the DNA TGCGCCAGCAGCGCTGTCGGACAGGCCAACTATGGCTACACCTTC. Its protein product is CASSAVGQANYGYTF. This sequence joins TRBV5-1 and TRBJ1-2; 7 nucleotides agree with TRBD1. CDR1 is SGHRS, CDR2 YFSETQ, per germline. The CDR3 contains 15 residues. Trimming cost V 4 bases and J 2 bases; bases outside gene matches: 8.

The chain employs TRBV27 and TRBJ2-7, with D hard to call. Germline CDR1 is MNHEY and CDR2 is SMNVEV (reference sequence). V dropped 1 base and J dropped 2 bases, with 12 bases sitting between them. The CDR3 is 15 amino acids. The CDR3 nucleotides are TGTGCCAGCAGTTTATTCCTCGGAGACACCTACGAGCAGTACTTC. It translates to CASSLFLGDTYEQYF.

The rearrangement uses TRBV6-2 or TRBV6-3 and TRBJ1-6, with TRBD1 matching over 9 bases. The CDR3 contains 16 residues. Germline CDR1 reads MNHEY; CDR2 reads SVGEGT. J gave up 10 bases and V 6 bases, and 13 bases lay outside the gene matches. This chain's CDR3 is CASRKSWGQGSSPLHF. DNA of the CDR3: TGTGCCAGCAGGAAAAGCTGGGGACAGGGATCGTCACCCCTCCACTTT.

This chain joins TRBV20-1 and TRBJ2-3, with 9 nucleotides matching TRBD1. The CDR3 sequence is 14 residues long. Germline assignment: CDR1 DFQATT and CDR2 SNEGSKA (reference sequence). V was pared by 6 bases and J by 2 bases, with 6 bases of the junction left unmatched. The DNA of the CDR3 is TGCAGTGCCAGGGACAGGGCCGTCACAGATACGCAGTATTTT. The encoded protein is CSARDRAVTDTQYF.

V gene TRBV6-2 or TRBV6-3 combines with J gene TRBJ2-2; 8 bases are a match to TRBD1. CDR3 length: 17 amino acids. J was trimmed by 1 base and V by 4 bases; bases with no gene match: 8. The germline V gene encodes CDR1 MNHEY and CDR2 SVGEGT. DNA of the CDR3: TGTGCCAGCAGTTCACCTCAGGGGGCGCTGAACACCGGGGAGCTGTTTTTT. Encoded protein: CASSSPQGALNTGELFF.

This clonotype was recorded once. This chain connects TRBV7-3 to TRBJ2-2; D may be TRBD2 (6 bases). Germline V gene data show CDR1 as SGHTA and CDR2 as FQGTGA. This CDR3 region has 16 residues. V was pared by 2 bases and J by 4 bases, with 14 bases between. This CDR3 is CASSLGVGAGTGELFF. Here the CDR3 DNA reads TGTGCCAGCAGCTTAGGGGTGGGAGCGGGCACCGGGGAGCTGTTTTTT.

The rearrangement joins TRBV20-1 to TRBJ2-1; TRBD1 matches at 8 bases. The germline V gene has CDR1 DFQATT and CDR2 SNEGSKA (reference sequence). Unmatched junction bases numbered 10, after V lost 5 bases and J lost 4 bases. The CDR3 runs to 15 residues. The DNA of the CDR3 is TGCAGTGCTGGGAGAGGGACAGGCGTTTACAATGAGCAGTTCTTC. Its translation is CSAGRGTGVYNEQFF.

A few counts support this clonotype. The J gene is TRBJ2-5, the V gene TRBV7-8, with 14 bases identical to TRBD2. Looked up from germline, CDR1 is SGHVS and CDR2 is FQNEAQ. V lost 0 bases and J lost 5; bases outside the gene matches: 11. CDR3 length equals 19 residues. CDR3 loop: CASSLAHLTSGRAGETQYF. The DNA of the CDR3 is TGTGCCAGCAGCTTAGCGCACTTGACTAGCGGGAGGGCCGGGGAGACCCAGTACTTC.

The rearrangement links TRBV19 to TRBJ1-1; the D is unclear. V lost 3 bases to trimming and J lost 8 bases, with 13 bases between them. Germline lookup yields CDR1 LNHDA and CDR2 SQIVND (reference sequence). The CDR3 extends over 13 amino acids. The CDR3 loop reads CASSIPPEAEAFF. The CDR3 nucleotides read TGTGCCAGTAGTATTCCGCCTGAAGCCGAAGCTTTCTTT.

This chain connects TRBV20-1 to TRBJ1-2, with a possible D match to TRBD1 (5 bases). CDR3 length: 14 amino acids. The V end lost 0 bases, the J end lost 6 bases, and 14 bases lay between the germline ends. Germline V lookup: CDR1 DFQATT, CDR2 SNEGSKA (reference sequence). This chain's CDR3 is CSARDRTQGNGYTF. Written as DNA, the CDR3 is TGCAGTGCTAGAGATCGAACCCAGGGCAATGGCTACACCTTC.

This clonotype showed up just a few times. The chain employs TRBV20-1 and TRBJ1-1; D not resolved. CDR3 length: 13 amino acids. The germline gives CDR1 DFQATT, CDR2 SNEGSKA (reference sequence). Trimming cost V 5 bases and J 1 base, with 11 bases left between them. The DNA for the CDR3 is TGCAGTGCTCCGGTTGGTGGGAACACTGAAGCTTTCTTT. Encoded protein: CSAPVGGNTEAFF.

The rearrangement joins TRBV10-2 to TRBJ2-5; 14 nucleotides match TRBD2. The J segment lost 5 bases and the V segment lost 6 bases, leaving 14 bases of the junction unmatched. Germline CDR1 WSHSY, CDR2 SAAADI. The CDR3 runs 18 residues. CDR3 in amino acids: CASRGNTGTSGSSETQYF. CDR3 DNA: TGCGCCAGCAGAGGGAACACCGGGACTAGCGGGAGCTCGGAGACCCAGTACTTC.

The chain joins TRBV7-2 to TRBJ1-1; D uncertain. Trimming removed 1 base at V and 6 bases at J, with 9 bases between. Germline V gene data show CDR1 as SGHTA and CDR2 as FQGNSA. CDR3 size: 13 residues. This CDR3 reads CASSLVFGAEAFF. DNA for the CDR3: TGTGCCAGCAGCTTAGTGTTCGGCGCTGAAGCTTTCTTT. Based on the CDR3 plus reference TRBV7-2 and TRBJ1-1, the full variable domain is GAGVSQSPSNKVTEKGKDVELRCDPISGHTALYWYRQSLGQGLEFLIYFQGNSAPDKSGLPSDRFSAERTGGSVSTLTIQRTQQEDSAVYLCASSLVFGAEAFFGQGTRLTVV.

The gene calls are TRBV12-3 or TRBV12-4 and TRBJ1-1, with D perhaps TRBD1 (5 bases). CDR3 length: 14 residues. Deletions cut 7 bases from V and 6 bases from J, with 18 bases between. CDR3 sequence (DNA): TGTGCCAGCAACGCTCGAGGGGACCGATCTGAAGCTTTCTTT. It is translated as CASNARGDRSEAFF.

In this sample, this clonotype turned up a few times. The chain carries TRBV6-1 and TRBJ1-5; 8 bases agree with TRBD1. Germline V gives CDR1 MNHNS, CDR2 SASEGT. J gave up 3 bases and V 8 bases, and 3 bases lay outside the gene matches. This CDR3 region has 13 residues. This CDR3 reads CASYRGNNQPQHF. CDR3 nucleotides: TGTGCCAGCTACAGGGGGAACAATCAGCCCCAGCATTTT.

This clonotype was detected a few times. The chain combines TRBV2 with TRBJ2-5; possible D gene TRBD1, 6 bases. CDR3 length: 13 residues. The germline gives CDR1 SNHLY, CDR2 FYNNEI. V gave up 5 bases and J gave up 2 bases, with 9 bases separating them. The CDR3 loop reads CASSSDSQETQYF. The CDR3 coding sequence is TGTGCCAGCAGTTCGGACAGTCAAGAGACCCAGTACTTC.

This clonotype was picked up a small number of times. The DNA of the CDR3 is TGTGCCATCGGGACCGCTGGGGCCAACGTCCTGACTTTC. It encodes CAIGTAGANVLTF. The chain couples TRBV10-3 to TRBJ2-6; the D gene could be TRBD1 or TRBD2 (5 bases each). This CDR3 has 13 amino acids. The V and J ends lost 8 bases and 2 bases respectively, with 7 bases between them. Germline CDR1 reads ENHRY; CDR2 reads SYGVKD.

The J gene is TRBJ2-7, the V gene TRBV7-2, with 8 bases lining up with TRBD2. The CDR3 has 15 amino acids. CDR1 and CDR2 (germline): SGHTA, FQGNSA. Trimming at V came to 1 base and at J to 5 bases, leaving 7 bases not matched to a gene. The CDR3, as DNA: TGTGCCAGCAGCTTAGATTACGGGAGGGCCCACGAGCAGTACTTC. This translates into CASSLDYGRAHEQYF.

The CDR3 sequence: CASSLLGSAENTEAFF. The CDR3 DNA is TGTGCCAGCAGCCTCCTCGGATCGGCGGAGAACACTGAAGCTTTCTTT. The genes are TRBV7-8 and TRBJ1-1; unclear D gene. There are 16 residues in the CDR3. Trimming took off 5 bases at V and 1 base at J, with 17 bases between the two ends. Germline lookup yields CDR1 SGHVS and CDR2 FQNEAQ.

The chain couples TRBV7-9 to TRBJ2-5, with 10 bases that match TRBD2. Per the germline V gene, CDR1 is SEHNR and CDR2 is FQNEAQ (reference sequence). The CDR3 covers 16 residues. The V segment lost 5 bases and the J segment 6 bases; nucleotides outside the gene matches: 12. The CDR3 protein is CASSLPAGGPGKTQYF. The CDR3 DNA reads as TGTGCCAGCAGCCTCCCAGCGGGGGGGCCCGGGAAGACCCAGTACTTC.